There are a few counts of the clone carrying this T cell receptor beta chain. Its antigen is not known. This sample was included in a study of T-cell memory formation after mild COVID-19. Broader study findings: Balance between CD4 and CD8 was seen in clones contracting day 15 to 85, and a CD4+ lean was seen in later expanders. Contracting CD4+ clones were located mainly in CM and EM, and CD8+ clones in EMRA.

TCRdb reanalysed the 5' RACE reads using MiXCR and keeps one entry per CDR3 protein. Of over 50,000 distinct CDR3 sequences in the sample, approximately 9.1% were seen once. V was clipped by 5 bases and J by 6 bases; unmatched bases: 7. The germline CDR1 and CDR2 sequences are DFQATT and SNEGSKA (reference sequence). This CDR3 contains 14 residues. Material: PBMCs or a T cell subset sorted from them (not recorded which). The V and J genes are TRBV20-1 and TRBJ2-3; 11 positions match TRBD2. The receptor comes from an adult woman who had mild COVID-19 (a few samples of this study predate the infection). Cell type and time point are not known. CDR3 loop: CSAGASGRYDTQYF. CDR3 bases: TGCAGTGCTGGTGCTAGCGGGAGGTATGATACGCAGTATTTT.